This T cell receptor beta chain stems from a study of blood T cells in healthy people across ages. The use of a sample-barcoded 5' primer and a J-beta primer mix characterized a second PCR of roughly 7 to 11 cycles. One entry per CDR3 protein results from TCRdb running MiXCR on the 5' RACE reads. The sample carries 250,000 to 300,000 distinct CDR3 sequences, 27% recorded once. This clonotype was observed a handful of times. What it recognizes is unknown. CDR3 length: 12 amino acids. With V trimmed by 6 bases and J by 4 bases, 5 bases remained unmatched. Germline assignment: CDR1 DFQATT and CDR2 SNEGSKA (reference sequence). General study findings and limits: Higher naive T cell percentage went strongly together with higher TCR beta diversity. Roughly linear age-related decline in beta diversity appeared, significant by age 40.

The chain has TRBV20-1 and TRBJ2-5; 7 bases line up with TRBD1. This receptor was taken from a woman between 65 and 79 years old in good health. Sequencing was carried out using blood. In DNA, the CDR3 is TGCAGTGCGGAAAACAGGGGAGAGACCCAGTACTTC. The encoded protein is CSAENRGETQYF.